This T cell receptor beta chain emerged from a study of cytomegalovirus exposure and HLA in healthy donors. The study ran its PCR with 60 Vbeta and 13 Jbeta primers. Sequencing was performed with immunoSEQ multiplex PCR; in TCRdb, only in-frame clones are kept and a portion is missing. This listing includes 130,000 or so clones. The ends were cut back, 0 bases at V and 2 bases at J, with 14 bases in the middle. The germline gives CDR1 LNHDA, CDR2 SQIVND (reference sequence). CDR3 length equals 16 residues. The sequence derives from a woman aged 40 to 49 in good health and CMV-seronegative. The specimen sequenced was PBMCs. The genes are TRBV19 and TRBJ2-7, with D possibly being TRBD1 (6 bases). The CDR3 DNA follows: TGTGCCAGTAGTATAGATATAAGGACAGCCACCTACGAGCAGTACTTC. Translation: CASSIDIRTATYEQYF.